The present TCR beta chain was sequenced within a study of regulatory T cells in long-lasting Graves disease. This clonotype was detected many times. Its antigen is unknown. CDR3 length: 14 residues. CDR1 is LNHDA, CDR2 SQIVND, per germline (reference sequence). The V and J ends lost 3 bases and 7 bases respectively, with 15 bases between them. Building the TCR beta libraries relied on iRepertoire HTBI primers, and CDR3 regions underwent Arm-PCR. One entry per CDR3 protein, called by TCRdb with MiXCR from the multiplex PCR reads. In the table there are about 220,000 distinct CDR3 sequences, approximately 18% of which are singletons. General study results and limits: It was in persistent disease that TRBV28, TRBJ1-2 and TRBJ2-5 were favored. Lower TCR diversity characterized persistent Graves' patients relative to newly diagnosed patients.

This sample's time point: newly diagnosed GD, antithyroid drugs for less than 3 months. Preparation of the TCR library used RNA extracted from PBMCs. Separately, the same data were catalogued under a study of T cells in Graves' hyperthyroidism and ophthalmopathy.

This specimen was peripheral blood mononuclear cells (PBMCs), taken at new diagnosis, from a patient treated with antithyroid drugs. J is TRBJ1-1 and V is TRBV19; D not certain. The sequence was obtained from a woman younger than 45 with Graves disease. The CDR3 reads CASSIRGPGFEAFF. The CDR3 DNA reads as TGTGCCAGTAGTATTCGAGGACCGGGCTTTGAAGCTTTCTTT.